The rows below give T cell receptor beta chains drawn from one sample of a study of T-cell memory formation after mild COVID-19. TCRdb re-called the 5' RACE reads through MiXCR, storing one row per CDR3 protein. Among fewer than 250,000 distinct CDR3 sequences listed, around 30% were seen once. Sequenced input: PBMCs or a T cell subset sorted from them (not recorded which). All receptors derive from an adult woman who had mild COVID-19 (a few samples of this study predate the infection). Cell type and time point are not known. The CDR3 runs from the conserved cysteine through the conserved F or W. D genes are given only for firm matches. Not all rows give a size; the values are once, few, many and, for expanded clones, a class.

size,V,D,J,CDR3,DNA
many,TRBV12-3/TRBV12-4,.,TRBJ1-1,CASSRTAQGAEAFF,TGTGCCAGCAGTCGGACAGCTCAAGGGGCTGAAGCTTTCTTT
many,TRBV20-1,.,TRBJ2-1,CSAIEGVRRHEQFF,TGCAGTGCTATTGAGGGAGTCAGGCGCCATGAGCAGTTCTTC
.,TRBV5-1,.,TRBJ2-5,CASSLGMDRQETQYF,TGCGCCAGCAGCTTGGGGATGGATCGGCAAGAGACCCAGTACTTC
many,TRBV4-1,TRBD1,TRBJ2-7,CASSPGVLDRAHEQYF,TGCGCCAGCAGCCCCGGGGTCCTGGACAGGGCCCACGAGCAGTACTTC
.,TRBV5-1,TRBD1,TRBJ2-5,CASSLALGQETQYF,TGCGCCAGCAGCTTGGCTTTGGGACAGGAGACCCAGTACTTC
few,TRBV7-6,TRBD1,TRBJ1-2,CASSPGGTGKVEAF,TGTGCCAGCAGTCCTGGCGGGACAGGGAAGGTTGAGGCCTTC
.,TRBV7-9,.,TRBJ2-7,CASSPEQGAYEQYF,TGTGCCAGCAGCCCGGAACAGGGAGCCTACGAGCAGTACTTC
.,TRBV29-1,.,TRBJ2-7,CSPQVISYEQYF,TGCAGCCCTCAGGTTATCTCCTACGAGCAGTACTTC
.,TRBV6-6,.,TRBJ2-3,CASSYGGPDTQYF,TGTGCCAGCAGTTACGGCGGGCCAGATACGCAGTATTTT
.,TRBV6-6,TRBD1,TRBJ1-5,CASSYTGRGQGDQPQHF,TGTGCCAGCAGTTACACGGGGAGAGGACAGGGGGATCAGCCCCAGCATTTT
.,TRBV18,.,TRBJ1-2,CASSPQRQPNYGYTF,TGTGCCAGCTCACCACAAAGACAGCCTAACTATGGCTACACCTTC
.,TRBV5-4,TRBD1,TRBJ2-2,CASSRAMGQTNTGELFF,TGTGCCAGCAGCCGGGCTATGGGACAGACGAACACCGGGGAGCTGTTTTTT
.,TRBV6-2/TRBV6-3,TRBD1,TRBJ2-7,CASSYGTGGPYEQYF,TGTGCCAGCAGTTACGGGACAGGGGGTCCCTACGAGCAGTACTTC
.,TRBV7-8,.,TRBJ2-3,CASSFPGADSTDTQYF,TGTGCCAGCAGCTTCCCCGGGGCGGATAGCACAGATACGCAGTATTTT
.,TRBV6-1,.,TRBJ2-7,CASSEYTSRGGEQYF,TGTGCCAGCAGTGAATATACCTCCAGGGGTGGTGAGCAGTACTTC
.,TRBV12-5,TRBD2,TRBJ2-1,CASGLSTSGRLPYNEQFF,TGTGCTAGTGGTTTGAGTACTAGCGGGAGGCTTCCCTACAATGAGCAGTTCTTC
.,TRBV6-5,.,TRBJ1-1,CASSYGGGAFF,TGTGCCAGCAGTTACGGGGGCGGAGCTTTCTTT
.,TRBV10-3,TRBD1,TRBJ2-7,CAISEMDRASYEQYF,TGTGCCATCAGTGAGATGGACAGGGCCTCCTACGAGCAGTACTTC
.,TRBV12-3/TRBV12-4,TRBD1,TRBJ2-5,CASRTDRGETQYF,TGTGCCAGCAGGACCGACAGGGGAGAGACCCAGTACTTC
.,TRBV7-6,.,TRBJ2-1,CASSLVSLGVEQFF,TGTGCCAGCAGCTTAGTTTCCCTGGGGGTTGAGCAGTTCTTC
few,TRBV6-5,TRBD2,TRBJ2-5,CASSTRATSGEETQYF,TGTGCCAGCAGTACGAGAGCAACTAGCGGCGAAGAGACCCAGTACTTC
few,TRBV5-4,TRBD2,TRBJ2-7,CASRPQTSASYEQYF,TGTGCCAGCAGACCCCAGACTAGCGCCTCGTACGAGCAGTACTTC
few,TRBV7-8,.,TRBJ2-1,CASSLEQLFSYNEQFF,TGTGCCAGCAGCTTGGAGCAGCTTTTCTCCTACAATGAGCAGTTCTTC
few,TRBV29-1,TRBD2,TRBJ2-1,CSVEHTGGAYNEQFF,TGCAGCGTTGAACATACGGGAGGGGCGTACAATGAGCAGTTCTTC
few,TRBV5-4,TRBD2,TRBJ2-7,CASGFSGAYEQYF,TGTGCCAGCGGCTTTAGCGGGGCATACGAGCAGTACTTC
many,TRBV12-3/TRBV12-4,TRBD2,TRBJ2-1,CASLGLAVDEQFF,TGTGCCAGCCTGGGGCTAGCGGTTGATGAGCAGTTCTTC
few,TRBV7-9,.,TRBJ2-7,CASSQSRDRGQNYEQYF,TGTGCCAGCAGCCAAAGTCGAGATAGGGGCCAAAACTACGAGCAGTACTTC
.,TRBV7-9,.,TRBJ2-1,CASTSERGFYNEQFF,TGTGCCAGCACCTCGGAACGGGGATTCTACAATGAGCAGTTCTTC
.,TRBV27,.,TRBJ2-5,CASSSQGPQETQYF,TGTGCCAGCAGTTCTCAGGGTCCGCAAGAGACCCAGTACTTC
once,TRBV24-1,TRBD1,TRBJ2-1,CATSSGQGALGNEQFF,TGTGCCACCTCCTCGGGACAGGGGGCTTTGGGCAATGAGCAGTTCTTC
few,TRBV5-6,.,TRBJ2-7,CASISRGQTIYEQYF,TGTGCCAGCATATCCCGTGGACAGACTATTTACGAGCAGTACTTC
.,TRBV12-3/TRBV12-4,TRBD1,TRBJ1-4,CASSKTGGNEKLFF,TGTGCCAGCAGTAAAACAGGGGGCAATGAAAAACTGTTTTTT
.,TRBV3-1,TRBD1,TRBJ1-4,CASSHRGPATNEKLFF,TGTGCCAGCAGCCACAGGGGGCCTGCAACTAATGAAAAACTGTTTTTT
.,TRBV4-1,TRBD1,TRBJ2-7,CASSLEAGQALSEQYF,TGCGCCAGCAGCCTAGAGGCGGGACAGGCCCTTTCCGAGCAGTACTTC
few,TRBV3-1,TRBD2,TRBJ2-7,CASSQSTSGATGEQYF,TGTGCCAGCAGCCAATCCACTAGCGGGGCCACCGGGGAGCAGTACTTC
.,TRBV3-1,TRBD2,TRBJ2-1,CASSQDGLAGGLDEQFF,TGTGCCAGCAGCCAAGACGGACTAGCGGGGGGGCTGGATGAGCAGTTCTTC
few,TRBV9,TRBD1,TRBJ2-1,CASSVVLTGYNEQFF,TGTGCCAGCAGCGTAGTCCTGACAGGGTATAATGAGCAGTTCTTC
many,TRBV7-9,.,TRBJ2-7,CASSLALGEREQYF,TGTGCCAGCAGCTTAGCGCTAGGGGAAAGAGAGCAGTACTTC
.,TRBV20-1,.,TRBJ1-1,CSARVGGGIENTEAFF,TGCAGTGCTAGGGTTGGTGGGGGCATAGAGAACACTGAAGCTTTCTTT
few,TRBV7-6,TRBD2,TRBJ2-5,CASSLGVGGTQETQYF,TGTGCCAGCAGCTTAGGTGTGGGAGGGACCCAAGAGACCCAGTACTTC
.,TRBV11-2,.,TRBJ2-4,CASLTSVGGMAKNIQYF,TGTGCCAGCCTTACGTCGGTTGGGGGGATGGCCAAAAACATTCAGTACTTC
many,TRBV12-3/TRBV12-4,TRBD1,TRBJ2-3,CASSETGTGEDTQYF,TGTGCCAGCAGCGAAACCGGGACAGGGGAAGATACGCAGTATTTT
.,TRBV6-5,.,TRBJ2-5,CASSYTRQETQYF,TGTGCCAGCAGTTACACGCGGCAGGAGACCCAGTACTTC